This TCR beta chain emerged from a study of lung T cells in sarcoidosis with Löfgren's syndrome. The study, taken as a whole, reports: TRBV2 was the preferred pairing partner of TRAV12-1, with similar CDR3s.

There are a few counts of this clonotype. As yet, its antigen is unknown. Germline CDR1 reads SGHDT; CDR2 reads YYEEEE. V shed 2 bases and J 1 base; nucleotides not matched to a gene: 5. The CDR3 spans 16 residues. From the reads, TCRdb called clonotypes with MiXCR, one entry per CDR3 protein. Found here are 15,000 to 25,000 distinct CDR3 sequences, approximately 22% of them singletons; the top ten hold approximately 0.78%. The clonotype originates from a human donor with sarcoidosis (Löfgren's syndrome or another form), or a control subject (not recorded which). The source material was CD4+ T cells from bronchoalveolar lavage. The J gene is TRBJ2-7, the V gene TRBV5-6; the match to TRBD2 covers 11 bases. The DNA for the CDR3 is TGTGCCAGCAGCTTAGGACTAGCGGGCGGTTCCTACGAGCAGTACTTC. Its protein product is CASSLGLAGGSYEQYF. Full variable domain (rest looked up from reference TRBV5-6 and TRBJ2-7): DAGVTQSPTHLIKTRGQQVTLRCSPKSGHDTVSWYQQALGQGPQFIFQYYEEEERQRGNFPDRFSGHQFPNYSSELNVNALLLGDSALYLCASSLGLAGGSYEQYFGPGTRLTVT.